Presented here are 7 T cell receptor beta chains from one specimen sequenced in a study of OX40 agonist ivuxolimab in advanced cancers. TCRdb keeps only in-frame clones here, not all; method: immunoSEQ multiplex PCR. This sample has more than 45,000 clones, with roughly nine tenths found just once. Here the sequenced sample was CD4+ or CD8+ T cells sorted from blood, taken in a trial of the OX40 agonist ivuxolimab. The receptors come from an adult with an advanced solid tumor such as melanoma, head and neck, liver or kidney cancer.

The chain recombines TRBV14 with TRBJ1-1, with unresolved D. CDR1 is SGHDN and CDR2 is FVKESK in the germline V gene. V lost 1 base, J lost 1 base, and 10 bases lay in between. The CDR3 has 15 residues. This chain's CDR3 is CASSQGGHGNTEAFF. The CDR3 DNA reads TGTGCCAGCAGCCAAGGGGGTCATGGGAACACTGAAGCTTTCTTT. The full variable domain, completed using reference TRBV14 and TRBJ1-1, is EAGVTQFPSHSVIEKGQTVTLRCDPISGHDNLYWYRRVMGKEIKFLLHFVKESKQDESGMPNNRFLAERTGGTYSTLKVQPAELEDSGVYFCASSQGGHGNTEAFFGQGTRLTVV.

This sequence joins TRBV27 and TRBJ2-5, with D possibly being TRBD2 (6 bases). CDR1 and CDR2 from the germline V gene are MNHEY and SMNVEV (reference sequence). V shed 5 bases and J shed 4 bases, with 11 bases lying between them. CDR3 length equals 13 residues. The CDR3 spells CASSPGLLETQYF. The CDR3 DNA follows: TGTGCCAGCAGTCCGGGACTGCTAGAGACCCAGTACTTC.

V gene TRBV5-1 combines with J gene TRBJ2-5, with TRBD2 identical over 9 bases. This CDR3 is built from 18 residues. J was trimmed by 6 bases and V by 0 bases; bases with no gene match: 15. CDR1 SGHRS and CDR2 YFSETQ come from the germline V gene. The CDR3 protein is CASSLESTSGGYGKTQYF. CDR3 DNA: TGCGCCAGCAGCTTGGAGTCGACTAGCGGTGGTTATGGAAAGACCCAGTACTTC.

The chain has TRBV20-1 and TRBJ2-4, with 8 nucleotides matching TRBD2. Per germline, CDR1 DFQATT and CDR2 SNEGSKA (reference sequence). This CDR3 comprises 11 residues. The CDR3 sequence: CSGREGYIQYF. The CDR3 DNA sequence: TGCAGCGGGAGGGAGGGGTACATTCAGTACTTC.

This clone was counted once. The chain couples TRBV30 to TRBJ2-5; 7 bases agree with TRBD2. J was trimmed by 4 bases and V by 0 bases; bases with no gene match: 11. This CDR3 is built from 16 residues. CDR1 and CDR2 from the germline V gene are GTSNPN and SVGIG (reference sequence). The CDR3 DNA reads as TGTGCCTGGAGTGTACCGCCCAGGACTAGTAGAGAGACCCAGTACTTC. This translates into CAWSVPPRTSRETQYF.

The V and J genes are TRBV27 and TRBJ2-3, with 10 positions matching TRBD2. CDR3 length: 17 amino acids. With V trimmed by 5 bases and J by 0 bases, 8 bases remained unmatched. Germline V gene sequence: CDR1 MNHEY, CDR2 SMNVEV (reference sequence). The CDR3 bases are TGTGCCAGCAGTATTCAGACTAGCGGGCTAAGCACAGATACGCAGTATTTT. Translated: CASSIQTSGLSTDTQYF.

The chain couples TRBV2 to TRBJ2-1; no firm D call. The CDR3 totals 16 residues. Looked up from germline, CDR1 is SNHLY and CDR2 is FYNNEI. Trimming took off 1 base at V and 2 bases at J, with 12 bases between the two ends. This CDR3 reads CASSEESTGTYNEQFF. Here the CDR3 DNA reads TGTGCCAGCAGTGAAGAGTCCACCGGCACCTACAATGAGCAGTTCTTC.